The TCR beta chain under discussion was sequenced for a study of Ad26.COV2.S vaccination and SARS-CoV-2 variants. Study-wide background: Within the COV1001 Ad26.COV2.S trial arm, the donor was enrolled.

The CDR3 runs 16 residues. CDR1 and CDR2 from the germline V gene are SEHNR and FQNEAQ (reference sequence). The V gene lost 5 bases and the J gene lost 8 bases, with 24 bases spanning the gap. This clone was detected only a few times. Treatment: roughly 18 received Ad26.COV2.S at low or high dose, single or two shots; about 5 received placebo; per-sample allocation not given. Samples came from day 63 after the first vaccine or placebo injection. It was Wuhan-strain SARS-CoV-2 spike that the Ad26 vaccine vector expressed. The assay was immunoSEQ multiplex PCR, and TCRdb's table has in-frame clones only and misses some. Of some 290,000 clones in the sample, 86% were seen once.

The receptor's source is a person between 18 and 60 years old who received the Ad26.COV2.S COVID-19 vaccine or a placebo. The rearrangement links TRBV7-9 to TRBJ1-2; D remains ambiguous. The sequenced sample was peripheral blood, obtained in a trial of Ad26.COV2.S vaccine versus placebo. CDR3 region: CASSPHGTRASEGYTF. As DNA, the CDR3 is TGTGCCAGCAGCCCCCATGGCACCCGGGCCTCGGAGGGCTACACCTTC.